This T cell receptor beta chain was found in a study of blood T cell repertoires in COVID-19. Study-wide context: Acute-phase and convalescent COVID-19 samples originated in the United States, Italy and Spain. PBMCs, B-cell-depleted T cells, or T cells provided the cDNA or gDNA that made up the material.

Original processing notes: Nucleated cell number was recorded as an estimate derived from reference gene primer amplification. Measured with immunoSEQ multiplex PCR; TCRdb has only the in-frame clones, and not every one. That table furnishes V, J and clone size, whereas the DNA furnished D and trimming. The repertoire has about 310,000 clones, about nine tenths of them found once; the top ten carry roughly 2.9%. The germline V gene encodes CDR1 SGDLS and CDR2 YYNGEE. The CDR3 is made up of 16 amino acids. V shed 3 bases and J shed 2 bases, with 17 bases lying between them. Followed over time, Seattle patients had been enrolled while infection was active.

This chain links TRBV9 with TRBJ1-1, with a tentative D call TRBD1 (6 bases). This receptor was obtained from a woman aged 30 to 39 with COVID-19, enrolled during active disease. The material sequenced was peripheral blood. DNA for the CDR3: TGTGCCAGCAGCGGTTCTAGGACAGATAGAAACACTGAAGCTTTCTTT. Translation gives CASSGSRTDRNTEAFF. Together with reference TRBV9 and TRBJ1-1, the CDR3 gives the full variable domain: DSGVTQTPKHLITATGQRVTLRCSPRSGDLSVYWYQQSLDQGLQFLIQYYNGEERAKGNILERFSAQQFPDLHSELNLSSLELGDSALYFCASSGSRTDRNTEAFFGQGTRLTVV.